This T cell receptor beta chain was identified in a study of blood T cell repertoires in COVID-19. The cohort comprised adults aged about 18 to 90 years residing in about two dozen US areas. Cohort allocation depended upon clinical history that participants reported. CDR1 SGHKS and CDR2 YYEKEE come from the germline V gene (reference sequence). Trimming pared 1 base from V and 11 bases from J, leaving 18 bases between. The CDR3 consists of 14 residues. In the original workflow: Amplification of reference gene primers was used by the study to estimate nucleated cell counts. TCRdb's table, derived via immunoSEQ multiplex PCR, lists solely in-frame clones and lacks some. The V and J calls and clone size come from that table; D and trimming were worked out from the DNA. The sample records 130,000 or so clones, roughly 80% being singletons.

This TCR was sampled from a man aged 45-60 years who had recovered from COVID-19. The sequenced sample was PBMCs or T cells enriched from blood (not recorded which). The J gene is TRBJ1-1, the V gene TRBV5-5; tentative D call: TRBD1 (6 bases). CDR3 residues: CASSLFGVDSWAFF. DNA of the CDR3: TGTGCCAGCAGCTTGTTCGGGGTGGACAGTTGGGCTTTCTTT.